This T cell receptor (beta chain) originates from a study of shared clonotypes between healthy human individuals. Repertoires were generated with immunoSEQ multiplex PCR, while TCRdb's copy carries only in-frame clones and drops some. The sample lists fewer than 800,000 clones, 92% occurring once. Per germline, CDR1 PRHDT and CDR2 FYEKMQ (reference sequence). The CDR3 has 15 residues. Trimming shortened V by 7 bases and J by 2 bases, and 15 bases separated the two germline ends. This clone was counted a single time. Naive CD8 cells were CD45RO-negative, positively selected for CCR7, excluding terminally differentiated effector memory CD45RA+ cells.

The sample comprised naive CD8+ T cells sorted from blood. The rearrangement uses TRBV13 and TRBJ2-1; D possibly matches TRBD1 or TRBD2 (5 bases each). This TCR was recovered from a man aged 30 to 45 in good health. CDR3 in amino acids: CASNRGAGTYNEQFF. As DNA, the CDR3 is TGTGCCAGCAATCGAGGGGCAGGTACCTACAATGAGCAGTTCTTC.